Listed here are 10 T cell receptor beta chains from one sample, sequenced in a study of T cells expressing NK-cell markers. TCRdb reprocessed the 5' RACE reads; each CDR3 protein has one entry and no DNA is given. The sample features roughly 160,000 distinct CDR3 sequences, with 15% to 20% in its top ten. The sample comprised blood T cells: a sorted CD56 or NKG2C T cell subset, CD4+ or CD8+ T cells, or bulk PBMC T cells (not recorded which). The receptors here all came from a woman aged 18-70 years in good health.

This rearrangement joins TRBV20-1 to TRBJ2-7; lacking DNA, the TRBD1 call made by TCRdb goes unchecked. The CDR3 is 14 residues long. Looked up from germline, CDR1 is DFQATT and CDR2 is SNEGSKA (reference sequence). Here the CDR3 reads CSARDRQGVDEQYF.

This chain's CDR3 is CASSPGVAGSTDTQYF. The chain combines TRBV5-5 with TRBJ2-3; TCRdb proposes TRBD1, but this gene call is untestable without DNA. Germline V CDR1 and CDR2: SGHKS, YYEKEE (reference sequence). The CDR3 has 16 amino acids.

The CDR3: CSARYLAEETQYF. The rearrangement joins TRBV20-1 to TRBJ2-5. This CDR3 has 13 amino acids. CDR1 and CDR2 from the germline V gene are DFQATT and SNEGSKA (reference sequence).

V usage is TRBV7-3 and J usage is TRBJ2-1; TCRdb gives TRBD2 as the D gene, but with no DNA this cannot be confirmed. The length of the CDR3 is 16 residues. In germline, CDR1 is SGHTA, CDR2 FQGTGA. The CDR3: CASSLRLAGVGYEQFF.

The V call is TRBV5-1, the J call TRBJ2-1. Germline CDR1 reads SGHRS; CDR2 reads YFSETQ. This CDR3 is 13 amino acids long. CDR3: CASSLGTTNEQFF.

V usage is TRBV7-8 and J usage is TRBJ2-7; TCRdb calls TRBD2, which cannot be checked without DNA. The CDR3 spans 15 residues. Germline CDR1 SGHVS, CDR2 FQNEAQ. CDR3 in amino acids: CASSSLALSSYEQYF. The variable domain in full, with the rest retrieved from reference TRBV7-8 and TRBJ2-7, is GAGVSQSPRYKVAKRGQDVALRCDPISGHVSLFWYQQALGQGPEFLTYFQNEAQLDKSGLPSDRFFAERPEGSVSTLKIQRTQQEDSAVYLCASSSLALSSYEQYFGPGTRLTVT.

This chain's CDR3 is CASGRVRHYEQYF. The chain recombines TRBV7-2 with TRBJ2-7. The CDR3 extends over 13 amino acids. Germline V lookup: CDR1 SGHTA, CDR2 FQGNSA.

The CDR3 loop reads CASSLRHSGNTIYF. V usage is TRBV12-3 or TRBV12-4 and J usage is TRBJ1-3. The CDR3 covers 14 residues.

The V call is TRBV6-1, the J call TRBJ2-2; TCRdb gives TRBD1 as the D gene, but with no DNA this cannot be confirmed. The germline CDR1 and CDR2 sequences are MNHNS and SASEGT. The CDR3 runs 15 residues. The CDR3 region is CASSPGTGSGGELFF.

The chain links TRBV5-1 to TRBJ2-1; lacking DNA, the TRBD2 call made by TCRdb goes unchecked. The CDR3 covers 16 residues. Germline loops: CDR1 SGHRS, CDR2 YFSETQ. CDR3 sequence reads: CASRNRGESSYNEQFF.